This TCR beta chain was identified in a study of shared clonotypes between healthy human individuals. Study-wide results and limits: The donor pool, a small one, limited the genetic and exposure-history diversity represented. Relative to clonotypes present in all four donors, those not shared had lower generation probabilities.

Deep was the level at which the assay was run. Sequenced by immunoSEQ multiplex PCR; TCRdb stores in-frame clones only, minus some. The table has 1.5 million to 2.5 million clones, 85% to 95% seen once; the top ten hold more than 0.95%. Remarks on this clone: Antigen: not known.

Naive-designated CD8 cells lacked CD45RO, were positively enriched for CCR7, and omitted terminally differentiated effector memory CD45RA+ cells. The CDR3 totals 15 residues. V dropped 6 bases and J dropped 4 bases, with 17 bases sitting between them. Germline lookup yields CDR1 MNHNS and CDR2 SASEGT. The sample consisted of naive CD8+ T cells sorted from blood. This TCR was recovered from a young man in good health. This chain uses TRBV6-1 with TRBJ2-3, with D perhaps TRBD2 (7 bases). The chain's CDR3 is CASSQRGGGADTQYF. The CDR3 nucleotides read TGTGCCAGCAGCCAGAGGGGGGGTGGGGCAGATACGCAGTATTTT.